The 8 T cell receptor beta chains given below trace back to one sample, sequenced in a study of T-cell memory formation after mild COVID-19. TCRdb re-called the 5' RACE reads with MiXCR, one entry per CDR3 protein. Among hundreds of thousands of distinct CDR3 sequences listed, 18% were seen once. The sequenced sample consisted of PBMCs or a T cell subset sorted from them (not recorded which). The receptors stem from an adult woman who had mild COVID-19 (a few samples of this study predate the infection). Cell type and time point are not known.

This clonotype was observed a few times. CDR3 loop: CASSSGRITYNEQFF. The CDR3 region has the DNA TGTGCCAGCAGCTCCGGGAGGATCACCTACAATGAGCAGTTCTTC. The rearrangement joins TRBV11-1 to TRBJ2-1, with 7 bases aligning to TRBD2. The V and J ends lost 4 bases and 2 bases, in that order; junction bases with no gene match: 5. Germline CDR1 reads SGHAT; CDR2 reads FQDESV (reference sequence). This CDR3 comprises 15 residues.

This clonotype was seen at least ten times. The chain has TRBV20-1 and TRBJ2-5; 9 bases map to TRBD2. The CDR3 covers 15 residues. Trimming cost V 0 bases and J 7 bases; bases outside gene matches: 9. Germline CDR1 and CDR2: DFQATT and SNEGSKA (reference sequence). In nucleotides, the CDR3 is TGCAGTGCTAGAGACCCGACTAGCGGTTCTGGGACCCAGTACTTC. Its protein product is CSARDPTSGSGTQYF.

This CDR3 is CASSLGSTETQYF. In DNA form, the CDR3 reads TGTGCCAGCAGTTTGGGGTCAACGGAGACCCAGTACTTC. The chain recombines TRBV12-3 or TRBV12-4 with TRBJ2-5; no reliable D call. V shed 3 bases and J shed 5 bases, with 10 bases lying between them. CDR3 length: 13 amino acids.

CDR3 residues: CSVDRDRNTEAFF. The CDR3 nucleotides are TGCAGCGTGGACCGGGACAGGAACACTGAAGCTTTCTTT. This chain uses TRBV29-1 with TRBJ1-1, with TRBD1 matching 7 bases. This CDR3 has 13 residues. The junction had 5 bases not matched to a gene; V was cut back by 6 bases and J by 1 base. The germline V gene encodes CDR1 SQVTM and CDR2 ANQGSEA.

CDR3 amino acids: CASSDFRTGHNGYTF. CDR3 in DNA: TGTGCCAGCAGCGATTTCAGGACAGGGCATAATGGCTACACCTTC. The rearrangement links TRBV7-9 to TRBJ1-2; 8 nucleotides match TRBD1. CDR1 is SEHNR, CDR2 FQNEAQ, per germline (reference sequence). The V gene end was trimmed by 5 bases and the J gene end by 6 bases; junction bases not matched to a gene: 11. The CDR3 consists of 15 residues.

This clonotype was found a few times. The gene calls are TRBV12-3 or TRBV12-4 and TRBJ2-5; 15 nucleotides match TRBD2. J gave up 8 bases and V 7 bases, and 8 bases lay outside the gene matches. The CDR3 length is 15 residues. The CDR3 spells CASTRGLAGGRTQYF. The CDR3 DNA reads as TGTGCCAGCACCCGGGGACTAGCGGGGGGACGCACCCAGTACTTC.

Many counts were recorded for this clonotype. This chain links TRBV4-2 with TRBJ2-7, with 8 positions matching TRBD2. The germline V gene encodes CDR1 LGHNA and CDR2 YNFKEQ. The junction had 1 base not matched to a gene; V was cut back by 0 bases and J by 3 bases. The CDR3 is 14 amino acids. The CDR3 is CASSQESGSYEQYF. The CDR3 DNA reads TGTGCCAGCAGCCAAGAAAGCGGGAGCTACGAGCAGTACTTC.

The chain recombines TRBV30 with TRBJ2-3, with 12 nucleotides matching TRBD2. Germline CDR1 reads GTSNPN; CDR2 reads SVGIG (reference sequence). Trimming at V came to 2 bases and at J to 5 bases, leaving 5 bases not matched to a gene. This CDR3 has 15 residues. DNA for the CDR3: TGTGCCTGGAGTCGACTAGCGGGAGTAAGAGATACGCAGTATTTT. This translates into CAWSRLAGVRDTQYF.